The rows below give T cell receptor beta chains drawn from one sample of a study of shared clonotypes between healthy human individuals. Sequencing was performed with immunoSEQ multiplex PCR; in TCRdb, only in-frame clones are kept and a portion is missing. The table lists a few million clones, more than 90% of them singletons. Material: naive CD4+ T cells sorted from blood. The receptor source for this set is a man younger than 35 in good health. Both conserved end residues are trimmed from each CDR3. Fields, in order: V gene, J gene, CDR3 protein.

TRBV20-1	TRBJ2-1	SARDLSEQF
TRBV18	TRBJ1-1	ASSPPTGGREAF
TRBV2	TRBJ2-7	ASSTDTSYEQY
TRBV11-2	TRBJ2-7	ASSLAAGYEQY
TRBV28	TRBJ1-3	ASSPPRQGSGNTIY
TRBV2	TRBJ2-7	ASKLTGGSPYEQY
TRBV5-5	TRBJ2-2	ASSSKASGTGELF
TRBV5-3	TRBJ2-3	ARGLGLAVFTDTQY
TRBV5-4	TRBJ2-1	ASSRTSGISYNEQF
TRBV2	TRBJ2-3	ASSWDRTGTQY
TRBV5-8	TRBJ2-5	ASSYERGGETQY
TRBV4-1	TRBJ2-5	ASSQEGETQY
TRBV28	TRBJ2-7	ASSLQQRGADEQY
TRBV28	TRBJ1-2	ASRNPGQGAWGYGYT
TRBV19	TRBJ2-5	ASSMRLKETQY
TRBV11-2	TRBJ1-1	ASSLGAYTEAF
TRBV19	TRBJ2-2	ASSIQGAPGELF
TRBV18	TRBJ2-5	ASSPLAGGLGETQY
TRBV30	TRBJ2-5	AWRSNRLQETQY
TRBV5-1	TRBJ2-6	ASSPGDFGANVLT
TRBV6-5	TRBJ2-7	ASGAGGIQTYEQY
TRBV27	TRBJ2-7	ASSLRPSYEQY
TRBV30	TRBJ2-2	AWDTGGVTGELF
TRBV10-3	TRBJ2-7	AISDSRAPNEQY
TRBV2	TRBJ1-5	ASSFRVVNQPQH
TRBV10-3	TRBJ2-7	ASTSGGTYEQY
TRBV30	TRBJ2-1	ARGSGGVYEQF
TRBV5-1	TRBJ2-5	ASSLLLGQETQY
TRBV18	TRBJ1-1	ASSSQGQAEAF
TRBV6-5	TRBJ2-7	ASRNPGDRGDEQY
TRBV7-2	TRBJ2-7	ASSLPDKSSYEQY
TRBV6-6	TRBJ1-4	ASSYGDSSDETLF
TRBV7-8	TRBJ2-3	ASSTGVAYTDTQY
TRBV15	TRBJ1-5	ATSRAFRDSNNQPQH
TRBV19	TRBJ1-2	ASTPTGATYGYT
TRBV5-1	TRBJ2-7	ASSLESPPYEQY
TRBV7-9	TRBJ2-6	ASSERAGTGANVLT
TRBV19	TRBJ1-2	ASSGGPGLGYT
TRBV4-3	TRBJ1-2	ASSLRDRGINYGYT
TRBV6-1	TRBJ2-5	ASTTDLGWTQY
TRBV7-9	TRBJ2-1	ASSLVQVPNLF
TRBV10-3	TRBJ2-7	AISDPTSGRPEQY
TRBV10-3	TRBJ1-6	AISDDTPRGALH
TRBV5-1	TRBJ2-5	ASSLGGSQETQY
TRBV28	TRBJ2-7	ASSLGGTAPYEQY